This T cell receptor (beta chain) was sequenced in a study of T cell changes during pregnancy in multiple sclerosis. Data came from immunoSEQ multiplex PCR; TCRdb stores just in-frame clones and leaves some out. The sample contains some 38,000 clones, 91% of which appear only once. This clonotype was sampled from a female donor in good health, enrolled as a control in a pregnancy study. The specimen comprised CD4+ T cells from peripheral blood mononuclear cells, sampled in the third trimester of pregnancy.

The CDR3 DNA sequence: TGTGCCAGCAGTTACGTGGCAGATGAAAAACTGTTTTTT. It translates to CASSYVADEKLFF. J is TRBJ1-4 and V is TRBV6-5; D gene unclear. Germline V gene data show CDR1 as MNHEY and CDR2 as SVGAGI. Trimming left V 2 bases short and J 6 bases short, with 7 bases between. This CDR3 contains 13 residues.